This T cell receptor (beta chain) was profiled in a study of blood T cell repertoires in COVID-19. This table comes from immunoSEQ multiplex PCR, and its TCRdb copy is limited to in-frame clones, with some not included. The sample carries about 250,000 clones, approximately 86% recorded once. CDR3 length: 13 residues. V lost 6 bases, J lost 3 bases, and 4 bases stayed unmatched. Germline V CDR1 and CDR2: MGHDK, SYGVNS. Input material: peripheral blood. This receptor was identified in a man at least 80 years old with acute or convalescent COVID-19. The chain employs TRBV25-1 and TRBJ2-7; 8 bases line up with TRBD2. This CDR3 reads CASRGSGDYEQYF. DNA of the CDR3: TGTGCCAGCAGAGGTAGCGGGGACTACGAGCAGTACTTC.